These T cell receptor beta chains were read from a single sample in a study of blood T cell repertoires in COVID-19. Repertoires were generated with immunoSEQ multiplex PCR, while TCRdb's copy carries only in-frame clones and drops some. The repertoire consists of over 110,000 clones, with 70% to 85% occurring once and the leading ten covering 10% to 13%. The sequencing sample was made of peripheral blood. The receptors originated from a man in his sixties with active or convalescent COVID-19. Each CDR3 is given with its conserved first and last residue. A D gene is named only where the DNA matches it firmly. Expanded clones are given a class, and other clones once, few, many or no size at all.

v_call: TRBV7-9; clone_size: .; cdr3_length: 15; d_call: .; j_call: TRBJ2-2; cdr3_aa: CASSLMLTPTGELFF; cdr3_nt: TGTGCCAGCAGCTTGATGCTAACCCCCACCGGGGAGCTGTTTTTT
v_call: TRBV11-3; clone_size: once; cdr3_length: 16; d_call: .; j_call: TRBJ1-2; cdr3_aa: CASSLEAGRQVYGYTF; cdr3_nt: TGTGCCAGCAGCTTGGAGGCGGGACGCCAAGTCTATGGCTACACCTTC
v_call: TRBV5-5; clone_size: .; cdr3_length: 13; d_call: .; j_call: TRBJ2-3; cdr3_aa: CASSLQGIDTQYF; cdr3_nt: TGTGCCAGCAGCTTGCAGGGGATAGATACGCAGTATTTT
v_call: TRBV9; clone_size: once; cdr3_length: 12; d_call: .; j_call: TRBJ2-3; cdr3_aa: CASSVYADTQYF; cdr3_nt: TGTGCCAGCAGCGTATATGCAGATACGCAGTATTTT
v_call: TRBV5-6; clone_size: .; cdr3_length: 17; d_call: .; j_call: TRBJ2-5; cdr3_aa: CASSLFAVLARGETQYF; cdr3_nt: TGTGCCAGCAGCTTGTTTGCGGTCCTCGCCCGGGGGGAGACCCAGTACTTC
v_call: TRBV6-2/TRBV6-3; clone_size: few; cdr3_length: 15; d_call: .; j_call: TRBJ1-5; cdr3_aa: CASSSPGVTNQPQHF; cdr3_nt: TGTGCCAGCAGTTCGCCAGGGGTTACCAATCAGCCCCAGCATTTT
v_call: TRBV19; clone_size: .; cdr3_length: 13; d_call: TRBD1; j_call: TRBJ1-6; cdr3_aa: CASKDRVGSPLHF; cdr3_nt: TGTGCCAGTAAGGACAGGGTGGGATCACCCCTCCACTTT
v_call: TRBV4-1; clone_size: .; cdr3_length: 15; d_call: TRBD1; j_call: TRBJ1-1; cdr3_aa: CASSQDRQGDTEAFF; cdr3_nt: TGCGCCAGCAGCCAAGACCGACAGGGTGACACTGAAGCTTTCTTT
v_call: TRBV6-2/TRBV6-3; clone_size: .; cdr3_length: 14; d_call: .; j_call: TRBJ1-1; cdr3_aa: CASSYGRGYTEAFF; cdr3_nt: TGTGCCAGCAGTTACGGTAGAGGTTACACTGAAGCTTTCTTT
v_call: TRBV5-4; clone_size: .; cdr3_length: 15; d_call: .; j_call: TRBJ2-5; cdr3_aa: CASSFPGLQGETQYF; cdr3_nt: TGTGCCAGCAGCTTCCCGGGTCTCCAAGGTGAGACCCAGTACTTC
v_call: TRBV5-1; clone_size: .; cdr3_length: 15; d_call: TRBD1; j_call: TRBJ2-1; cdr3_aa: CASSSAGTGQNEQFF; cdr3_nt: TGCGCCAGCAGCTCGGCCGGGACAGGGCAAAATGAGCAGTTCTTC
v_call: TRBV4-3; clone_size: .; cdr3_length: 13; d_call: .; j_call: TRBJ2-3; cdr3_aa: CASSPDLRDTQYF; cdr3_nt: TGCGCCAGCAGCCCTGACTTAAGAGATACGCAGTATTTT
v_call: TRBV7-9; clone_size: .; cdr3_length: 15; d_call: TRBD1; j_call: TRBJ1-4; cdr3_aa: CASSPTGGAGEKLFF; cdr3_nt: TGTGCCAGCAGCCCAACAGGGGGCGCCGGGGAAAAACTGTTTTTT
v_call: TRBV5-4; clone_size: few; cdr3_length: 15; d_call: TRBD1; j_call: TRBJ2-3; cdr3_aa: CASRTGMESTDTQYF; cdr3_nt: TGTGCCAGCAGGACAGGGATGGAAAGCACAGATACGCAGTATTTT
v_call: TRBV19; clone_size: .; cdr3_length: 15; d_call: .; j_call: TRBJ1-6; cdr3_aa: CASRSGGARDSPLHF; cdr3_nt: TGTGCCAGTAGATCCGGTGGGGCTCGCGATTCACCCCTCCACTTT
v_call: TRBV30; clone_size: .; cdr3_length: 12; d_call: .; j_call: TRBJ1-2; cdr3_aa: CASTQGSFGYTF; cdr3_nt: TGTGCCTCAACGCAGGGGTCTTTTGGCTACACCTTC
v_call: TRBV11-2; clone_size: .; cdr3_length: 14; d_call: .; j_call: TRBJ2-5; cdr3_aa: CASSTSVLAQTQYF; cdr3_nt: TGTGCCAGCAGCACCTCTGTCCTAGCGCAGACCCAGTACTTC
v_call: TRBV5-6; clone_size: .; cdr3_length: 14; d_call: .; j_call: TRBJ1-3; cdr3_aa: CASSPGISGNTIYF; cdr3_nt: TGTGCCAGCAGCCCGGGGATTTCTGGAAACACCATATATTTT
v_call: TRBV12-5; clone_size: .; cdr3_length: 15; d_call: .; j_call: TRBJ1-6; cdr3_aa: CASGLETARVSPLHF; cdr3_nt: TGTGCTAGTGGTTTGGAGACCGCCAGGGTCTCACCCCTCCACTTT
v_call: TRBV19; clone_size: .; cdr3_length: 14; d_call: TRBD1; j_call: TRBJ1-2; cdr3_aa: CASQAGQDRLSYTF; cdr3_nt: TGTGCCAGTCAAGCGGGACAGGACAGGCTGAGCTACACCTTC
v_call: TRBV7-2; clone_size: .; cdr3_length: 16; d_call: .; j_call: TRBJ2-5; cdr3_aa: CASSPYPRTGSETQYF; cdr3_nt: TGTGCCAGCAGCCCCTATCCCAGAACAGGGTCCGAGACCCAGTACTTC
v_call: TRBV27; clone_size: .; cdr3_length: 14; d_call: TRBD1; j_call: TRBJ1-2; cdr3_aa: CASSSRTGLYGYTF; cdr3_nt: TGTGCCAGCAGTTCACGGACAGGCCTCTATGGCTACACCTTC
v_call: TRBV19; clone_size: .; cdr3_length: 16; d_call: .; j_call: TRBJ1-1; cdr3_aa: CASSTRSPRRETEAFF; cdr3_nt: TGTGCCAGTAGTACCCGGTCTCCCCGCAGGGAAACTGAAGCTTTCTTT
v_call: TRBV5-1; clone_size: .; cdr3_length: 14; d_call: TRBD2; j_call: TRBJ2-7; cdr3_aa: CASSFIAGGYEQYF; cdr3_nt: TGCGCCAGCAGCTTTATAGCGGGGGGATACGAGCAGTACTTC
v_call: TRBV7-2; clone_size: .; cdr3_length: 14; d_call: TRBD1; j_call: TRBJ2-2; cdr3_aa: CASSFNRGAGELFF; cdr3_nt: TGTGCCAGCAGCTTCAACAGGGGAGCCGGGGAGCTGTTTTTT
v_call: TRBV6-5; clone_size: once; cdr3_length: 16; d_call: .; j_call: TRBJ2-1; cdr3_aa: CASSYSGPGSYNEQFF; cdr3_nt: TGTGCCAGCAGTTACTCGGGCCCAGGATCGTACAATGAGCAGTTCTTC
v_call: TRBV5-6; clone_size: once; cdr3_length: 18; d_call: TRBD2; j_call: TRBJ2-3; cdr3_aa: CASSPGTSGSYSTDTQYF; cdr3_nt: TGTGCCAGCAGCCCCGGGACTAGCGGATCTTATAGCACAGATACGCAGTATTTT
v_call: TRBV7-2; clone_size: .; cdr3_length: 17; d_call: .; j_call: TRBJ1-4; cdr3_aa: CASSLGSFTGPNEKLFF; cdr3_nt: TGTGCCAGCAGCTTAGGTTCTTTTACAGGCCCGAATGAAAAACTGTTTTTT
v_call: TRBV6-2/TRBV6-3; clone_size: .; cdr3_length: 15; d_call: .; j_call: TRBJ1-5; cdr3_aa: CASSYSGASNQPQHF; cdr3_nt: TGTGCCAGCAGTTACTCAGGGGCGAGCAATCAGCCCCAGCATTTT
v_call: TRBV7-2; clone_size: once; cdr3_length: 17; d_call: .; j_call: TRBJ2-5; cdr3_aa: CASSGGFIGSTVETQYF; cdr3_nt: TGTGCCAGCAGCGGGGGGTTTATAGGGAGTACTGTGGAGACCCAGTACTTC
v_call: TRBV7-2; clone_size: .; cdr3_length: 11; d_call: .; j_call: TRBJ1-1; cdr3_aa: CASSFDSEAFF; cdr3_nt: TGTGCCAGCAGCTTTGACTCTGAAGCTTTCTTT
v_call: TRBV18; clone_size: .; cdr3_length: 17; d_call: .; j_call: TRBJ2-2; cdr3_aa: CASSTKGHPEKTGELFF; cdr3_nt: TGTGCCAGCTCAACGAAGGGACACCCAGAGAAGACCGGGGAGCTGTTTTTT
v_call: TRBV19; clone_size: .; cdr3_length: 16; d_call: .; j_call: TRBJ1-1; cdr3_aa: CASSRQGTLGDTEAFF; cdr3_nt: TGTGCCAGTAGTAGACAAGGGACTTTGGGGGACACTGAAGCTTTCTTT
v_call: TRBV28; clone_size: .; cdr3_length: 13; d_call: .; j_call: TRBJ1-2; cdr3_aa: CASRGHLNYGYTF; cdr3_nt: TGTGCCAGCAGGGGGCACCTTAACTATGGCTACACCTTC
v_call: TRBV25-1; clone_size: once; cdr3_length: 16; d_call: .; j_call: TRBJ1-5; cdr3_aa: CASSEGRWGPNQPQHF; cdr3_nt: TGTGCCAGCAGTGAAGGGCGATGGGGCCCCAATCAGCCCCAGCATTTT
v_call: TRBV29-1; clone_size: few; cdr3_length: 17; d_call: TRBD2; j_call: TRBJ2-1; cdr3_aa: CSVDGLAGANSYNEQFF; cdr3_nt: TGCAGCGTTGACGGACTAGCGGGGGCAAACTCCTACAATGAGCAGTTCTTC
v_call: TRBV5-1; clone_size: few; cdr3_length: 19; d_call: .; j_call: TRBJ2-6; cdr3_aa: CASSPIPTTGGSGANVLTF; cdr3_nt: TGCGCCAGCAGCCCCATCCCAACGACAGGCGGATCTGGGGCCAACGTCCTGACTTTC
v_call: TRBV6-1; clone_size: .; cdr3_length: 16; d_call: .; j_call: TRBJ1-1; cdr3_aa: CASTDQPSGVNTEAFF; cdr3_nt: TGTGCCAGCACTGATCAGCCTTCGGGGGTGAACACTGAAGCTTTCTTT
v_call: TRBV11-3; clone_size: .; cdr3_length: 15; d_call: .; j_call: TRBJ1-3; cdr3_aa: CASSPTGPWGNTIYF; cdr3_nt: TGTGCCAGCAGCCCTACAGGGCCCTGGGGAAACACCATATATTTT
v_call: TRBV27; clone_size: once; cdr3_length: 15; d_call: TRBD1; j_call: TRBJ1-2; cdr3_aa: CASTRVAGQNYGYTF; cdr3_nt: TGTGCCAGCACGCGCGTAGCGGGACAGAACTATGGCTACACCTTC
v_call: TRBV19; clone_size: .; cdr3_length: 19; d_call: TRBD2; j_call: TRBJ2-3; cdr3_aa: CASSISGLAGEAITDTQYF; cdr3_nt: TGTGCCAGTAGTATTTCCGGACTAGCGGGAGAGGCTATCACAGATACGCAGTATTTT
v_call: TRBV27; clone_size: .; cdr3_length: 17; d_call: TRBD1; j_call: TRBJ1-2; cdr3_aa: CASSSPSLDRGSYGYTF; cdr3_nt: TGTGCCAGCAGTTCCCCTTCATTAGACAGGGGTAGCTATGGCTACACCTTC
v_call: TRBV4-3; clone_size: .; cdr3_length: 15; d_call: .; j_call: TRBJ2-3; cdr3_aa: CASSQDSSASDTQYF; cdr3_nt: TGCGCCAGCAGCCAAGATTCTAGCGCCTCAGATACGCAGTATTTT
v_call: TRBV27; clone_size: few; cdr3_length: 13; d_call: .; j_call: TRBJ1-2; cdr3_aa: CASSRGSAYGYTF; cdr3_nt: TGTGCCAGCAGTCGCGGGTCTGCCTATGGCTACACCTTC
v_call: TRBV5-1; clone_size: .; cdr3_length: 14; d_call: .; j_call: TRBJ2-3; cdr3_aa: CASRLASVVDTQYF; cdr3_nt: TGCGCCAGCAGACTGGCTAGCGTTGTAGATACGCAGTATTTT
v_call: TRBV13; clone_size: .; cdr3_length: 16; d_call: TRBD1; j_call: TRBJ1-1; cdr3_aa: CASSSRQGGMNTEAFF; cdr3_nt: TGTGCCAGCAGCTCGCGACAGGGGGGGATGAACACTGAAGCTTTCTTT
v_call: TRBV6-1; clone_size: few; cdr3_length: 13; d_call: .; j_call: TRBJ1-1; cdr3_aa: CASSEGGGTEAFF; cdr3_nt: TGTGCCAGCAGTGAAGGGGGGGGAACTGAAGCTTTCTTT
v_call: TRBV12-5; clone_size: .; cdr3_length: 14; d_call: TRBD1; j_call: TRBJ2-1; cdr3_aa: CASGLPGQVNEQFF; cdr3_nt: TGTGCTAGTGGTCTCCCCGGACAGGTGAATGAGCAGTTCTTC
v_call: TRBV2; clone_size: .; cdr3_length: 17; d_call: .; j_call: TRBJ2-3; cdr3_aa: CASSEAGGPSSTDTQYF; cdr3_nt: TGTGCCAGCAGTGAAGCGGGGGGGCCCTCTAGCACAGATACGCAGTATTTT
v_call: TRBV7-9; clone_size: .; cdr3_length: 14; d_call: TRBD1; j_call: TRBJ1-5; cdr3_aa: CASSQGTDNQPQHF; cdr3_nt: TGTGCCAGCAGCCAAGGGACAGACAATCAGCCCCAGCATTTT
v_call: TRBV30; clone_size: .; cdr3_length: 13; d_call: .; j_call: TRBJ1-2; cdr3_aa: CAWSVRENYGYTF; cdr3_nt: TGTGCCTGGAGTGTAAGAGAGAACTATGGCTACACCTTC
v_call: TRBV6-9; clone_size: .; cdr3_length: 14; d_call: .; j_call: TRBJ2-3; cdr3_aa: CASSYDRFTDTQYF; cdr3_nt: TGTGCCAGCAGTTACGACAGGTTCACAGATACGCAGTATTTT
v_call: TRBV3-1/TRBV3-2; clone_size: .; cdr3_length: 16; d_call: .; j_call: TRBJ1-3; cdr3_aa: CASSQEAVRSGNTIYF; cdr3_nt: TGTGCCAGCAGCCAAGAGGCAGTACGCTCTGGAAACACCATATATTTT
v_call: TRBV5-1; clone_size: .; cdr3_length: 18; d_call: .; j_call: TRBJ1-2; cdr3_aa: CASSFSSSEGLLLYGYTF; cdr3_nt: TGCGCCAGCAGCTTTAGTTCGTCAGAGGGCCTCCTACTCTATGGCTACACCTTC
v_call: TRBV7-2; clone_size: .; cdr3_length: 18; d_call: TRBD1; j_call: TRBJ1-5; cdr3_aa: CASSLGFGRGNSNQPQHF; cdr3_nt: TGTGCCAGCAGCTTAGGTTTTGGCAGGGGGAATAGCAATCAGCCCCAGCATTTT
v_call: TRBV3-1/TRBV3-2; clone_size: few; cdr3_length: 16; d_call: TRBD1; j_call: TRBJ2-1; cdr3_aa: CASSQGGQGTYNEQFF; cdr3_nt: TGTGCCAGCAGCCAAGGAGGACAGGGGACCTACAATGAGCAGTTCTTC